A selection of T cell receptor beta chains follows, all from one sample in a study of cytomegalovirus exposure and HLA in healthy donors. This table comes from immunoSEQ multiplex PCR, and its TCRdb copy is limited to in-frame clones, with some not included. The sample has around 100,000 clones; 85% are singletons. Sequencing was performed on PBMCs. These TCRs come from a man in his late teens or twenties in good health and CMV-seropositive. Both conserved end residues are part of each CDR3. Fields, in order: CDR3 protein, CDR3 DNA, clone size, D gene, V gene, J gene. The D gene is left open where the match is weak. The size entry is marked missing in some rows and otherwise reads once, few, many or a size class.

CASSQGLAAYNEQFF	TGTGCCAGCAGCCAGGGACTAGCGGCTTACAATGAGCAGTTCTTC	NA	TRBD2	TRBV7-2	TRBJ2-1
CASSLGVAGEIGELFF	TGTGCCAGCAGCCTAGGGGTAGCGGGAGAAATCGGGGAGCTGTTTTTT	NA	TRBD2	TRBV9	TRBJ2-2
CASSLKTQTITGELFF	TGCGCCAGCAGCTTGAAAACCCAGACTATAACCGGGGAGCTGTTTTTT	NA	NA	TRBV5-1	TRBJ2-2
CASSVGRAYNEQFF	TGTGCCAGCAGTGTCGGGAGGGCCTATAATGAGCAGTTCTTC	NA	TRBD2	TRBV2	TRBJ2-1
CASSTQETQYF	TGTGCCAGCAGTACACAAGAGACCCAGTACTTC	NA	NA	TRBV27	TRBJ2-5
CASSVGASTDTQYF	TGTGCCAGCAGCGTCGGAGCTAGCACAGATACGCAGTATTTT	NA	NA	TRBV11-3	TRBJ2-3
CASSLVRDRKETQYF	TGTGCCAGCAGCTTAGTCCGGGACAGGAAAGAGACCCAGTACTTC	NA	TRBD1	TRBV7-9	TRBJ2-5
CASSSYRGENTEAFF	TGTGCCAGCTCATCGTACAGGGGGGAGAACACTGAAGCTTTCTTT	NA	TRBD1	TRBV18	TRBJ1-1
CASSMDFGTLNTEAFF	TGTGCCAGTAGTATGGATTTCGGGACACTCAACACTGAAGCTTTCTTT	NA	NA	TRBV19	TRBJ1-1
CASSIRGSGVSIQTGELFF	TGTGCCAGCAGCATTAGGGGGTCAGGCGTCTCTATTCAGACCGGGGAGCTGTTTTTT	NA	NA	TRBV7-6	TRBJ2-2
CASSLEAGDEQYF	TGTGCCAGCAGCTTGGAGGCAGGGGACGAGCAGTACTTC	NA	NA	TRBV5-4	TRBJ2-7
CASSYPGQTNEQFF	TGTGCCAGCAGCTACCCGGGACAGACCAATGAGCAGTTCTTC	many	TRBD1	TRBV7-8	TRBJ2-1
CASGEEGAGSYNEQFF	TGTGCCAGCGGCGAGGAAGGAGCGGGCTCCTACAATGAGCAGTTCTTC	once	NA	TRBV27	TRBJ2-1
CATCRTGVFGGNQPQHF	TGTGCCACCTGCCGGACAGGGGTTTTTGGAGGCAATCAGCCCCAGCATTTT	NA	TRBD1	TRBV10-3	TRBJ1-5
CASSSSGAGSSSWYF	TGTGCCAGCAGCTCCTCAGGTGCGGGAAGTTCGAGTTGGTACTTC	NA	NA	TRBV7-8	TRBJ2-7
CASSTPGLVYEQYF	TGTGCCAGCAGCACCCCGGGACTAGTCTACGAGCAGTACTTC	NA	TRBD2	TRBV7-8	TRBJ2-7
CASTSTGEFTEAFF	TGTGCCAGTACCTCGACAGGGGAATTCACTGAAGCTTTCTTT	NA	TRBD1	TRBV19	TRBJ1-1
CSGTGNTEAFF	TGCAGTGGCACAGGGAACACTGAAGCTTTCTTT	NA	NA	TRBV20-1	TRBJ1-1
CASSQDRGGYEQFF	TGCGCCAGCAGCCAAGATAGGGGGGGGTATGAGCAGTTCTTC	NA	NA	TRBV4-1	TRBJ2-1
CASSVTSGVTGELFF	TGTGCCAGCAGCGTAACTAGCGGGGTCACCGGGGAGCTGTTTTTT	NA	TRBD2	TRBV9	TRBJ2-2
CASSSFSGTPGGYGYTF	TGTGCCAGTAGTAGTTTCTCCGGGACCCCCGGGGGCTATGGCTACACCTTC	NA	NA	TRBV19	TRBJ1-2
CASDSLRQGIDTQYF	TGTGCTAGTGACAGTCTAAGACAGGGAATAGATACGCAGTATTTT	many	TRBD1	TRBV12-5	TRBJ2-3
CATSRDRTGAQAFF	TGTGCCACCAGCAGAGATAGGACAGGGGCCCAAGCTTTCTTT	once	TRBD1	TRBV15	TRBJ1-1
CAISETSGGTDTQYF	TGTGCCATCAGTGAAACTAGCGGGGGCACAGATACGCAGTATTTT	NA	TRBD2	TRBV10-3	TRBJ2-3
CASSLVGTHRETQYF	TGCGCCAGCAGCTTGGTCGGAACGCACAGGGAGACCCAGTACTTC	NA	NA	TRBV5-1	TRBJ2-5
CASNFGLAGPTDTQYF	TGTGCCAGCAACTTCGGACTAGCGGGGCCCACAGATACGCAGTATTTT	NA	TRBD2	TRBV5-4	TRBJ2-3
CSVEFSEGSNTGELFF	TGCAGCGTTGAATTCTCGGAGGGATCGAACACCGGGGAGCTGTTTTTT	few	NA	TRBV29-1	TRBJ2-2
CASSFIDSPGYTF	TGTGCCAGTAGTTTCATCGACAGTCCTGGCTACACCTTC	NA	NA	TRBV19	TRBJ1-2
CASSLGGGREKLFF	TGCGCCAGCAGCTTGGGGGGAGGCCGTGAAAAACTGTTTTTT	NA	NA	TRBV5-1	TRBJ1-4
CASSLALGDRLNEKLFF	TGTGCCAGCAGCTTAGCGCTCGGGGACAGACTTAATGAAAAACTGTTTTTT	NA	TRBD1	TRBV7-9	TRBJ1-4
CASSRQGVNTGELFF	TGCGCCAGCAGCCGACAGGGGGTAAACACCGGGGAGCTGTTTTTT	once	TRBD1	TRBV4-1	TRBJ2-2
CASSLQGRNTEAFF	TGTGCCAGCAGCCTACAGGGAAGGAACACTGAAGCTTTCTTT	NA	NA	TRBV27	TRBJ1-1
CASSMTGGSYEQYF	TGTGCCAGCAGCATGACAGGAGGCTCCTACGAGCAGTACTTC	NA	NA	TRBV11-2	TRBJ2-7
CASSLNGGRNYGYTF	TGCGCCAGCAGCTTGAACGGGGGTCGGAACTATGGCTACACCTTC	NA	NA	TRBV5-1	TRBJ1-2
CASSLRAGRTDTQYF	TGTGCCAGCAGTTTACGAGCGGGGCGCACAGATACGCAGTATTTT	NA	TRBD2	TRBV28	TRBJ2-3
CASSQGPRGTEAFF	TGTGCCAGCAGTCAAGGACCCCGGGGCACTGAAGCTTTCTTT	NA	NA	TRBV6-1	TRBJ1-1
CASSPPPTSGRARSYNEQFF	TGCGCCAGCAGCCCCCCCCCAACTAGCGGGAGGGCCCGCTCCTACAATGAGCAGTTCTTC	NA	TRBD2	TRBV4-1	TRBJ2-1
CASSLVGETLAKNIQYF	TGTGCCAGCAGCTTGGTCGGGGAGACCCTAGCCAAAAACATTCAGTACTTC	NA	NA	TRBV5-6	TRBJ2-4
CASSLSAGAGGYTF	TGTGCCAGCAGTTTATCGGCAGGGGCAGGGGGCTACACCTTC	NA	NA	TRBV27	TRBJ1-2
CSVDAGTDGKLFF	TGCAGCGTTGATGCCGGGACAGACGGAAAACTGTTTTTT	NA	TRBD1	TRBV29-1	TRBJ1-4
CASSAGEETQYF	TGTGCCAGCTCAGCGGGAGAAGAGACCCAGTACTTC	NA	TRBD2	TRBV10-3	TRBJ2-5